This TCR beta chain was obtained from a study of post-analysis software for immune sequencing data. Across the study: The patients showed relapsing-remitting, secondary progressive and progressive-relapsing multiple sclerosis courses. Study observations and caveats: A significant reduction in normalized Chao1 diversity was observed in multiple sclerosis patients versus controls. Samples made in the same batch grouped tightly together by F measure.

This clonotype has only one observation. What it binds is not known. This may be a read error, as it is one base from a much larger clone. Every TCR beta cDNA library bore unique molecular identifiers. Researchers reported a few hundred thousand cDNA molecules coming from approximately 1 to 10 million T cells. TCRdb processed the PCR reads anew with MiXCR; each CDR3 protein has one entry. The sample comprises hundreds of thousands of distinct CDR3 sequences, approximately 34% of which are singletons, and under 5% rests with the top ten. This clonotype was obtained from a girl aged 10 to 17 with multiple sclerosis. Material for sequencing was blood.

CDR3 sequence: CASQRVQDTDAQYF. The CDR3 DNA reads TGTGCCAGCCAAAGAGTCCAGGATACAGATGCGCAGTATTTT. This chain joins TRBV12-3 or TRBV12-4 and TRBJ2-3; D not certain. The CDR3 totals 14 residues.